The 2 T cell receptor beta chains below all came from one sample that was sequenced in a study of T cells in Graves' hyperthyroidism and ophthalmopathy. Amplified TCR beta CDR3 regions derived from RNA transcripts. Carried out on the TCR CDR3, a first-round RT-PCR used the HTBI primer set. TCRdb used MiXCR to reprocess the multiplex PCR reads, holding one entry per CDR3 protein. The repertoire consists of around 600,000 distinct CDR3 sequences, with 13% to 15% occurring once and the leading ten covering approximately 13%. The sample taken for sequencing was blood. All receptors come from a woman aged 45 to 65 with Graves' ophthalmopathy.

Turning to this clonotype: A single base separates this from a much larger clone, so it may be a read error. The genes are TRBV2 and TRBJ2-7; D unresolved. Germline CDR1 is SNHLY and CDR2 is FYNNEI. The CDR3 has 14 amino acids. The DNA of the CDR3 is TGTGCCAGCAGTGAAACCACTGCAACCTACGAGCAGCACTTC. Translation: CASSETTATYEQHF.

This clonotype was seen ten or more times. The chain is built from TRBV2 and TRBJ1-2; no definite D call. V was shortened by 2 bases and J by 14 bases, with 18 bases between the two germline ends. From germline, CDR1 is SNHLY and CDR2 FYNNEI. The CDR3 totals 13 residues. The CDR3 is CASSEILAVRSTF. In DNA, the CDR3 is TGTGCCAGCAGTGAAATTTTGGCAGTCAGATCGACCTTC.